Sequencing of this T cell receptor (beta chain) was carried out in a study of blood T cell repertoires in COVID-19. Looking at the study overall: T cells, B-cell-depleted T cells, or PBMCs provided the cDNA or gDNA that served as material.

Original processing methods: Counts of nucleated cells, estimated from reference gene primer amplification, were obtained. Repertoires were generated with immunoSEQ multiplex PCR, while TCRdb's copy carries only in-frame clones and drops some. That table gives V, J and clone size, and the DNA gave D and trimming. The data show under 350,000 clones, around 86% seen once. Participants had their cohort set by participant-reported clinical history. The CDR3 runs 16 residues. The V gene's germline CDR1 is LNHDA and CDR2 SQIVND (reference sequence). V lost 5 bases, J lost 1 base, and 17 bases lay in between.

The gene calls are TRBV19 and TRBJ2-5, with TRBD1 as a possible D gene (6 bases). The source is a woman aged 40 to 50 with acute COVID-19. The sequencing sample was made of PBMCs or T cells enriched from blood (not recorded which). CDR3 nucleotide sequence: TGTGCCAGTAGTTTACAGGGTTTCGGGACCCAAGAGACCCAGTACTTC. This gives the protein CASSLQGFGTQETQYF.